Listed below are T cell receptor beta chains from one sample, sequenced in a study of shared clonotypes between healthy human individuals. Some clones are missing from TCRdb's copy, which holds only in-frame ones; the method was immunoSEQ multiplex PCR. In the table there are over a million clones, more than 75% of which are singletons. The source material was memory CD4+ T cells from PBMCs. Receptor source: a man aged 18 to 35 in good health. Some clones in this sample may be carry-over from other donors' samples. Both conserved end residues are part of each CDR3. Each record gives: J gene, V gene, CDR3 length, clone size, D gene, CDR3 DNA, CDR3 protein. The D gene is left open where the match is weak. Clone size appears in some rows only: once, few, many, or a class for an expanded clone.

J: TRBJ1-3
V: TRBV30
length: 14
size: .
D: .
DNA: TGTGCCTGGCAGGGGACTTTCTCCGGAAACACCATATATTTT
CDR3: CAWQGTFSGNTIYF

J: TRBJ2-3
V: TRBV9
length: 14
size: .
D: TRBD1
DNA: TGTGCCAGCAGTGGACAGGGGGCATCGGATACGCAGTATTTT
CDR3: CASSGQGASDTQYF

J: TRBJ2-1
V: TRBV27
length: 14
size: .
D: .
DNA: TGTGCCAGCAGCCCATCAGGGTCCTACAATGAGCAGTTCTTC
CDR3: CASSPSGSYNEQFF

J: TRBJ2-2
V: TRBV12-5
length: 14
size: .
D: TRBD2
DNA: TGTGCTAGTAGCGGGAGGCTTAACACCGGGGAGCTGTTTTTT
CDR3: CASSGRLNTGELFF

J: TRBJ2-2
V: TRBV7-2
length: 16
size: .
D: TRBD2
DNA: TGTGCCAGCAGCCCGACTCTCGGGGGGATATCCGGGGAGCTGTTTTTT
CDR3: CASSPTLGGISGELFF

J: TRBJ2-1
V: TRBV13
length: 15
size: .
D: .
DNA: TGTGCCAGCAGCTTTCTGGCAGGGTTCTACAATGAGCAGTTCTTC
CDR3: CASSFLAGFYNEQFF

J: TRBJ2-7
V: TRBV21-1
length: 16
size: .
D: .
DNA: TGTGCCAGCAGCGGAGCCCCCAGTGCCAGAGGCCACGAGCAGTACTTC
CDR3: CASSGAPSARGHEQYF

J: TRBJ2-7
V: TRBV9
length: 15
size: .
D: .
DNA: TGTGCCAGCAGCGTAGGGCCTAGTAGGGACGGTGAGCAGTACTTC
CDR3: CASSVGPSRDGEQYF

J: TRBJ2-3
V: TRBV28
length: 15
size: .
D: .
DNA: TGTGCCAGCAGTTCCGCGGGGTCGAGCACAGATACGCAGTATTTT
CDR3: CASSSAGSSTDTQYF

J: TRBJ1-3
V: TRBV5-1
length: 15
size: .
D: .
DNA: TGCGCCAGCAGCTCGACGACAGGCTCTGGAAACACCATATATTTT
CDR3: CASSSTTGSGNTIYF

J: TRBJ2-7
V: TRBV27
length: 16
size: .
D: .
DNA: TGTGCCAGCTCCCTAGCCCCCTTTCCCCCCGTTATGGAGCAGTACTTC
CDR3: CASSLAPFPPVMEQYF

J: TRBJ1-5
V: TRBV7-9
length: 12
size: .
D: .
DNA: TGTGCCAGCAGCCGATGGGATCAGCCCCAGCATTTT
CDR3: CASSRWDQPQHF

J: TRBJ2-3
V: TRBV6-6
length: 15
size: .
D: .
DNA: TGTGCCAGCAGACCCGGGCCTCCGTTGACAGATACGCAGTATTTT
CDR3: CASRPGPPLTDTQYF

J: TRBJ2-2
V: TRBV18
length: 17
size: .
D: TRBD1
DNA: TGTGCCAGCTCACCACCCATAGGGACAGTGAACACCGGGGAGCTGTTTTTT
CDR3: CASSPPIGTVNTGELFF

J: TRBJ2-7
V: TRBV28
length: 15
size: .
D: TRBD1
DNA: TGTGCCAGCCGCCCGACAGGGGGTTTAGGCTACGAGCAGTACTTC
CDR3: CASRPTGGLGYEQYF

J: TRBJ1-1
V: TRBV15
length: 13
size: few
D: .
DNA: TGTGCCACCAGCAGAGAGGATCGCACTGAAGCTTTCTTT
CDR3: CATSREDRTEAFF

J: TRBJ1-1
V: TRBV7-8
length: 13
size: .
D: .
DNA: TGTGCCAGCAGCTTAGTGATGAACACTGAAGCTTTCTTT
CDR3: CASSLVMNTEAFF

J: TRBJ1-1
V: TRBV15
length: 16
size: few
D: .
DNA: TGTGCCACCAGCAGAGATATTAGGGTCGGAGGGACTGAAGCTTTCTTT
CDR3: CATSRDIRVGGTEAFF

J: TRBJ2-3
V: TRBV5-6
length: 16
size: .
D: TRBD1
DNA: TGTGCCAGCAGCTTGGCCATCGGGACAGGGTTGTATACGCAGTATTTT
CDR3: CASSLAIGTGLYTQYF

J: TRBJ2-5
V: TRBV19
length: 15
size: .
D: TRBD1
DNA: TGTGCCAGTAGTAAAGACAGGGGCCTTGGCGAGACCCAGTACTTC
CDR3: CASSKDRGLGETQYF

J: TRBJ2-7
V: TRBV5-3
length: 14
size: many
D: TRBD2
DNA: TGTGCCAGAAGCTCAGGACTAGCGGGCTACGAGCAGTACTTC
CDR3: CARSSGLAGYEQYF

J: TRBJ1-3
V: TRBV7-2
length: 15
size: .
D: TRBD1
DNA: TGTGCCAGCAGACAACAGGGGATATCTGGAAACACCATATATTTT
CDR3: CASRQQGISGNTIYF

J: TRBJ1-3
V: TRBV30
length: 14
size: .
D: .
DNA: TGTGCCTGGAGTGTTCTTACGGTTGGAAACACCATATATTTT
CDR3: CAWSVLTVGNTIYF

J: TRBJ2-7
V: TRBV7-2
length: 15
size: .
D: TRBD2
DNA: TGTGCCAGCAGCTGGTCGGGCGTCCCGGGGGGCGAGCAGTACTTC
CDR3: CASSWSGVPGGEQYF

J: TRBJ2-3
V: TRBV7-2
length: 18
size: .
D: TRBD2
DNA: TGTGCCAGCAGCTTAGGTGTGGGACTAGCGGAACCCACAGATACGCAGTATTTT
CDR3: CASSLGVGLAEPTDTQYF

J: TRBJ1-1
V: TRBV5-1
length: 15
size: .
D: TRBD1
DNA: TGCGCCAGCAGCAAATTGCCGGGACAGGGGGATGAAGCTTTCTTT
CDR3: CASSKLPGQGDEAFF

J: TRBJ2-2
V: TRBV5-1
length: 14
size: .
D: .
DNA: TGCGCCAGCAGCCCGACAATGAACACCGGGGAGCTGTTTTTT
CDR3: CASSPTMNTGELFF

J: TRBJ1-5
V: TRBV29-1
length: 13
size: .
D: TRBD1
DNA: TGCAGCGTGGGGACAGGTGGATATCAGCCCCAGCATTTT
CDR3: CSVGTGGYQPQHF

J: TRBJ1-1
V: TRBV6-5
length: 13
size: .
D: .
DNA: TGTGCCAGCAGAAGACAGGCAAACACTGAAGCTTTCTTT
CDR3: CASRRQANTEAFF

J: TRBJ2-3
V: TRBV10-2
length: 13
size: .
D: TRBD2
DNA: TGCGCCAGCAGCGGGAGGGCAACAGATACGCAGTATTTT
CDR3: CASSGRATDTQYF

J: TRBJ1-4
V: TRBV4-2
length: 18
size: .
D: .
DNA: TGTGCCAGCAGCCAAGATTTACGGGGTTTATATACTAATGAAAAACTGTTTTTT
CDR3: CASSQDLRGLYTNEKLFF

J: TRBJ1-2
V: TRBV7-3
length: 14
size: .
D: TRBD1
DNA: TGTGCCAGCAGCTTAACGCGGCAGGGGGAGGGCTACACCTTC
CDR3: CASSLTRQGEGYTF

J: TRBJ1-4
V: TRBV18
length: 13
size: .
D: .
DNA: TGTGCCAGCTCACCGGGAGCCCATGAAAAACTGTTTTTT
CDR3: CASSPGAHEKLFF

J: TRBJ1-2
V: TRBV27
length: 16
size: .
D: .
DNA: TGTGCCAGCAGTTCCCTCGCTTCAGGGACCTCTGGGGGCTACACCTTC
CDR3: CASSSLASGTSGGYTF

J: TRBJ1-2
V: TRBV10-3
length: 14
size: .
D: .
DNA: TGTGCCATCAGTGAGCCGTACAGGGAGGATGGCTACACCTTC
CDR3: CAISEPYREDGYTF

J: TRBJ2-1
V: TRBV18
length: 16
size: .
D: .
DNA: TGTGCCAGCTCACCGCAGCGGGCGCTCTCCCTACCAGAGCAGTTCTTC
CDR3: CASSPQRALSLPEQFF

J: TRBJ1-2
V: TRBV7-9
length: 12
size: once
D: TRBD1
DNA: TGTGCCAGCAGCTGGGTCCAGGGGGCCTACACCTTC
CDR3: CASSWVQGAYTF

J: TRBJ1-5
V: TRBV6-5
length: 14
size: .
D: .
DNA: TGTGCCAGCAGTTATAAGGACGTCAATCAGCCCCAGCATTTT
CDR3: CASSYKDVNQPQHF